The sequence of this TCR beta chain was determined in a study of cytotoxic CD8 clonotypes in ibrutinib-treated CLL. About the research overall: The subjects consisted of roughly 12 relapsed/refractory and some 14 treatment-naive individuals, with around 17 IGHV unmutated.

Sequencing was performed with immunoSEQ multiplex PCR; in TCRdb, only in-frame clones are kept and a portion is missing. The repertoire holds 330,000 or so clones, with roughly 71% as singletons. The TCR beta libraries used 1.5 to 2 micrograms of genomic DNA that came from cryopreserved PBMCs. Germline lookup yields CDR1 MNHEY and CDR2 SMNVEV (reference sequence). This CDR3 has 14 amino acids. The V end was cut by 8 bases, the J end by 3 bases, with 17 bases between. The sequence was collected from a human donor with chronic lymphocytic leukemia. The source material was PBMCs, sampled after 36 months of ibrutinib treatment. The chain couples TRBV27 to TRBJ2-7; D might be TRBD1 (7 bases). CDR3 coding DNA: TGTGCCAGCTCCTACGCGGGACAGATCTACGAGCAGTACTTC. This sequence encodes CASSYAGQIYEQYF.